This T cell receptor beta chain came from a study of tumor-infiltrating lymphocytes in primary liver carcinoma. Total RNA amounting to 500 ng was the source from which TCR beta cDNA was made with a constant-region primer. The TCR beta library was amplified through three nested multiplex PCR rounds in a modified ARM-PCR procedure. The first two PCR rounds, roughly 10 cycles each, used TRBV1-TRBV30 forward primers and a C-beta reverse primer. From the multiplex PCR reads, TCRdb called clonotypes with MiXCR, one entry per CDR3 protein. The sample holds 55,000 to 65,000 distinct CDR3 sequences, less than 75% seen once. The germline CDR1 and CDR2 sequences are MGHRA and YSYEKL. CDR3 length: 14 residues. V trimming: 8 bases; J trimming: 2 bases; junction bases outside the gene matches: 6. It was from around 20-30 mg of unsorted bulk tissue that RNA and DNA were co-extracted. Over 85% of the cells were viable tumor cells in every tumor sample.

The V call is TRBV4-1, the J call TRBJ2-5; 9 nucleotides match TRBD1. This TCR came from a man aged 40-49 years with primary liver carcinoma and hepatitis B virus infection. The sample comprised liver tumor tissue from sampling region 2. Stated subset: tumor region T2, inferior pole. CDR3 DNA sequence: TGCGCCAGCGGCCGGGACAGGGTACAAGAGACCCAGTACTTC. This codes for CASGRDRVQETQYF.